These T cell receptor beta chains were read from a single sample in a study of blood T cell repertoires in COVID-19. Sequenced by immunoSEQ multiplex PCR; TCRdb stores in-frame clones only, minus some. The data contain around 150,000 clones, about 83% of them singletons. Sample: peripheral blood. The receptor set was obtained from a man aged 50 to 60 with acute or convalescent COVID-19. The CDR3 runs from the conserved cysteine through the conserved F or W. D genes are given only for firm matches. Size is stated for part of the rows, as once, few or many counts, or as a class when the clone is expanded.

j_gene: TRBJ1-1
d_gene: TRBD1
abundance: few
v_gene: TRBV5-1
CDR3aa: CASSFDRGNTEAFF
CDR3nt: TGCGCCAGCAGCTTTGACAGGGGGAACACTGAAGCTTTCTTT

j_gene: TRBJ2-1
d_gene: TRBD2
abundance: -
v_gene: TRBV9
CDR3aa: CASSVAREGDEQFF
CDR3nt: TGTGCCAGCAGCGTAGCAAGGGAGGGTGATGAGCAGTTCTTC

j_gene: TRBJ2-3
d_gene: TRBD2
abundance: -
v_gene: TRBV6-4
CDR3aa: CASSEVGAGGTDTQYF
CDR3nt: TGTGCCAGCAGTGAAGTTGGTGCGGGAGGCACAGATACGCAGTATTTT

j_gene: TRBJ2-1
d_gene: -
abundance: -
v_gene: TRBV6-5
CDR3aa: CASNQGSWNEQFF
CDR3nt: TGTGCCAGCAACCAGGGATCATGGAATGAGCAGTTCTTC

j_gene: TRBJ2-7
d_gene: -
abundance: -
v_gene: TRBV19
CDR3aa: CASSIGNTYEQYF
CDR3nt: TGTGCCAGTAGTATCGGTAATACCTACGAGCAGTACTTC

j_gene: TRBJ1-5
d_gene: -
abundance: -
v_gene: TRBV2
CDR3aa: CASSHRVELSNQPQHF
CDR3nt: TGTGCCAGCAGCCACAGGGTCGAATTGAGCAATCAGCCCCAGCATTTT

j_gene: TRBJ2-1
d_gene: -
abundance: -
v_gene: TRBV6-1
CDR3aa: CASSETTGFSYNEQFF
CDR3nt: TGTGCCAGCAGTGAAACGACTGGATTCTCCTACAATGAGCAGTTCTTC

j_gene: TRBJ1-4
d_gene: TRBD1
abundance: -
v_gene: TRBV4-1
CDR3aa: CASSPPRGPITNEKLFF
CDR3nt: TGCGCCAGCAGCCCGCCGAGGGGGCCAATAACTAATGAAAAACTGTTTTTT

j_gene: TRBJ1-3
d_gene: TRBD1
abundance: -
v_gene: TRBV6-1
CDR3aa: CASSESTGAGNTIYF
CDR3nt: TGTGCCAGCAGTGAATCTACAGGGGCGGGAAACACCATATATTTT

j_gene: TRBJ1-4
d_gene: -
abundance: -
v_gene: TRBV30
CDR3aa: CARQSAGNEKLFF
CDR3nt: TGTGCCCGCCAATCGGCAGGGAATGAAAAACTGTTTTTT

j_gene: TRBJ2-2
d_gene: TRBD2
abundance: -
v_gene: TRBV5-1
CDR3aa: CASSLAGGENTGELFF
CDR3nt: TGCGCCAGCAGCTTGGCCGGGGGGGAGAACACCGGGGAGCTGTTTTTT

j_gene: TRBJ1-1
d_gene: -
abundance: once
v_gene: TRBV2
CDR3aa: CASSEALGGMNTEAFF
CDR3nt: TGTGCCAGCAGTGAAGCGCTTGGGGGGATGAACACTGAAGCTTTCTTT

j_gene: TRBJ2-5
d_gene: TRBD2
abundance: few
v_gene: TRBV19
CDR3aa: CASSSGLAGGQETQYF
CDR3nt: TGTGCCAGTAGTTCGGGACTAGCGGGGGGGCAAGAGACCCAGTACTTC